Listed below are T cell receptor beta chains from one sample, sequenced in a study of naive and memory T cell subsets. TCRdb re-called the UMI-ligation and nested PCR reads through MiXCR, storing one row per CDR3 protein. The sample lists 99,000 or so distinct CDR3 sequences, about 14% seen once, with around 3% in the top ten. The sample comprised naive CD8+ T cells from blood. These receptors were taken from a human donor in good health. Each CDR3 is given with its conserved first and last residue. Fields, in order: clone size, D gene, V gene, J gene, CDR3 length, CDR3 protein, CDR3 DNA. A D gene is named only where the DNA matches it firmly. Clone size is given for some rows only: seen once, a few or many times, or a class if the clone is expanded.

size: few; D: -; V: TRBV5-4; J: TRBJ1-5; length: 14; CDR3: CASSLEGNNQPQHF; DNA: TGTGCCAGCAGCTTGGAGGGAAACAATCAGCCCCAGCATTTT
size: few; D: -; V: TRBV12-3/TRBV12-4; J: TRBJ2-3; length: 12; CDR3: CASSWERDTQYF; DNA: TGTGCCAGCAGTTGGGAGAGGGATACGCAGTATTTT
size: -; D: -; V: TRBV10-3; J: TRBJ1-1; length: 15; CDR3: CAISESQGRVAEAFF; DNA: TGTGCCATCAGTGAGTCCCAGGGAAGGGTCGCTGAAGCTTTCTTT
size: many; D: -; V: TRBV27; J: TRBJ2-7; length: 15; CDR3: CASSPGLTPSYEQYF; DNA: TGTGCCAGCAGTCCGGGACTCACACCCTCCTACGAGCAGTACTTC
size: many; D: TRBD2; V: TRBV12-3/TRBV12-4; J: TRBJ2-7; length: 16; CDR3: CASSLGWLAGTYEQYF; DNA: TGTGCCAGCAGTTTGGGTTGGCTAGCGGGTACCTACGAGCAGTACTTC
size: -; D: -; V: TRBV10-2; J: TRBJ1-4; length: 12; CDR3: CASSVGWEKLFF; DNA: TGCGCCAGCAGTGTTGGGTGGGAAAAACTGTTTTTT
size: -; D: TRBD2; V: TRBV6-6; J: TRBJ2-3; length: 16; CDR3: CASSYVLAGGTDTQYF; DNA: TGTGCCAGCAGTTACGTTCTAGCGGGGGGAACAGATACGCAGTATTTT
size: few; D: -; V: TRBV27; J: TRBJ2-1; length: 13; CDR3: CASSLTASNEQFF; DNA: TGTGCCAGCAGCCTAACAGCAAGCAATGAGCAGTTCTTC
size: -; D: -; V: TRBV28; J: TRBJ2-7; length: 14; CDR3: CASSPNEDIPEQYF; DNA: TGTGCCAGCAGTCCCAACGAGGACATTCCCGAGCAGTACTTC
size: -; D: -; V: TRBV5-6; J: TRBJ1-1; length: 16; CDR3: CASSLTEGRENTEAFF; DNA: TGTGCCAGCAGCTTGACGGAGGGGCGGGAGAACACTGAAGCTTTCTTT
size: -; D: -; V: TRBV6-2/TRBV6-3; J: TRBJ2-3; length: 11; CDR3: CASSYSTWSYF; DNA: TGTGCCAGCAGTTACTCGACTTGGAGTTATTTT
size: -; D: -; V: TRBV3-1; J: TRBJ2-1; length: 15; CDR3: CASSQGGVVYNEQFF; DNA: TGTGCCAGCAGCCAAGGGGGAGTTGTCTACAATGAGCAGTTCTTC
size: few; D: -; V: TRBV27; J: TRBJ1-4; length: 16; CDR3: CASSLGGPATNEKLFF; DNA: TGTGCCAGCAGTTTAGGGGGCCCGGCAACTAATGAAAAACTGTTTTTT
size: few; D: -; V: TRBV7-9; J: TRBJ2-1; length: 15; CDR3: CASSLTGDQYNEQFF; DNA: TGTGCCAGCAGCCTGACTGGAGATCAATACAATGAGCAGTTCTTC
size: -; D: -; V: TRBV12-3/TRBV12-4; J: TRBJ2-7; length: 14; CDR3: CASREKGGIYEQYF; DNA: TGTGCCAGCAGAGAAAAGGGGGGAATCTACGAGCAGTACTTC
size: few; D: TRBD1; V: TRBV5-6; J: TRBJ1-1; length: 14; CDR3: CASSLGTGNTEAFF; DNA: TGTGCCAGCAGCTTGGGGACAGGGAACACTGAAGCTTTCTTT